The T cell receptor beta chain described here comes from a study of cytomegalovirus exposure and HLA in healthy donors. Across the study: Among 150 million to 200 million T cells, an earlier analysis found approximately 110 million unique TCR beta sequences. Study-level points and caveats: Based on reports, TCR beta sequences accurately predicted HLA-A and HLA-B alleles for most subjects. HLA restriction was apparent for most CMV-associated TCR beta chains in a later analysis.

Healthy bone marrow donors made up the cohort. This PCR relied on a set of 60 Vbeta primers and 13 Jbeta primers. Sequenced by immunoSEQ multiplex PCR; TCRdb stores in-frame clones only, minus some. The sample yields around 170,000 clones, around 73% seen once. The length of the CDR3 is 13 residues. Germline V gene lookup returns CDR1 SGHAT and CDR2 FQNNGV. This clone was seen a handful of times. Its antigen is as yet unknown. The sequence came from a male donor in good health and CMV-seronegative. Sequenced material: PBMCs. The chain employs TRBV11-2 and TRBJ2-5; TRBD1 matches at 8 bases. The J call is doubtful: the DNA matches TRBJ2-7 better. CDR3 DNA: TGTGCCAGCAGCTTAACAGGGGGGAACGAGCAGTACTTC. Protein product: CASSLTGGNEQYF.